This TCR beta chain emerged from a study of Ad26.COV2.S vaccination and SARS-CoV-2 variants. Treatment noted: some 20 received Ad26.COV2.S at low or high dose, single or two shots; five or six received placebo; per-sample allocation not given. It was on day 63 after the first vaccine or placebo injection that samples were taken. CDR3 length: 16 residues. V was clipped by 3 bases and J by 2 bases, with 16 bases between them. In germline, CDR1 is SGDLS, CDR2 YYNGEE. Assay used: immunoSEQ multiplex PCR; TCRdb lists only in-frame clones, some missing. In the table there are around 420,000 clones, 70% to 90% of which are singletons.

The source of this sequence is a person between 18 and 59 years old who received the Ad26.COV2.S COVID-19 vaccine or a placebo. This specimen was peripheral blood, taken in a trial of Ad26.COV2.S vaccine versus placebo. J is TRBJ2-3 and V is TRBV9; a weak D match, TRBD2 (6 bases). CDR3 DNA sequence: TGTGCCAGCAGCGCCGGTGGGGCGGGGCCCACAGATACGCAGTATTTT. Amino acid sequence: CASSAGGAGPTDTQYF.